The following is a TCR beta chain sequence with its context. Its antigen remains unknown. The source material, roughly 18-32 mg of unsorted bulk tissue, was used to co-extract RNA and DNA. The data stem from a study of tumor-infiltrating lymphocytes in primary liver carcinoma. Study overall: The patient population consisted of men and women between 30 and 69 years of age. Tumor staging was T1-T3 N0M0; sizes spanned roughly 4.2 to 11 cm across.

CDR1 and CDR2 (germline): SGHAT, FQNNGV. The CDR3 has 16 residues. Study-level results: A fraction of only about 7-24% of top clones appeared in all five tumor regions. Tumor-adjacent and tumor-blood pairs showed less overlap than tumor region pairs.

A constant-region primer served to make TCR beta cDNA from roughly 540 ng total RNA. TCR beta libraries came from three nested multiplex PCR rounds using slightly modified ARM-PCR. Both of the initial two PCR rounds ran for roughly 10 cycles and employed TRBV1-TRBV30 forward primers alongside a C-beta reverse primer. TCRdb fed the multiplex PCR reads into MiXCR, producing one record per CDR3 protein. The sample has around 56,000 distinct CDR3 sequences; 65% to 80% are singletons. The origin of this receptor is a man in his forties or fifties with primary liver carcinoma and hepatitis B virus infection. The sample consisted of liver tumor tissue from sampling region 2. Subset noted: tumor region T2, inferior pole. The chain links TRBV11-2 to TRBJ2-5; maybe TRBD2 (6 bases). The CDR3 DNA sequence: TGTGTCAACAGCCAAACCCCTGGCGGGGTGAAAGAGACCCAGTACTTC. The encoded protein is CVNSQTPGGVKETQYF.